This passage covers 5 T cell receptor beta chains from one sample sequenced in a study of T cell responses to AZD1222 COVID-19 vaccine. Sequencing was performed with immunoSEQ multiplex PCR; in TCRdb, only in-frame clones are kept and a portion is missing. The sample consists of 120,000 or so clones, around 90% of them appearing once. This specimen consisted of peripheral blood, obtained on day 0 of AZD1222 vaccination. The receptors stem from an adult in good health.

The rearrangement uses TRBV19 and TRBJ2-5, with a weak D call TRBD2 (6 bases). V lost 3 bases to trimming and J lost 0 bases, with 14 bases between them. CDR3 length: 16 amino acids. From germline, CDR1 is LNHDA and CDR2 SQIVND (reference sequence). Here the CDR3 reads CASSMTAGGNQETQYF. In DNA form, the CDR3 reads TGTGCCAGTAGTATGACGGCGGGCGGGAACCAAGAGACCCAGTACTTC.

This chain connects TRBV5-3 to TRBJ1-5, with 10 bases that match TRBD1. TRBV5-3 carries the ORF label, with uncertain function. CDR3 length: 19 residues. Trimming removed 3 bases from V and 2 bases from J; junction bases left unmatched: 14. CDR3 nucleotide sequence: TGTGCCAGAAGCTGGCAACCGGGACAGGGGCGCCGTTGCAATCAGCCCCAGCATTTT. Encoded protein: CARSWQPGQGRRCNQPQHF.

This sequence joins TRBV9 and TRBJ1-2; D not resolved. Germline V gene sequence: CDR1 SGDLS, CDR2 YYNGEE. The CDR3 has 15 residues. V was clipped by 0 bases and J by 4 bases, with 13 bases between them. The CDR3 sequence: CASSVGQSDSYGYTF. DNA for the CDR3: TGTGCCAGCAGCGTAGGCCAGAGTGATTCCTATGGCTACACCTTC.

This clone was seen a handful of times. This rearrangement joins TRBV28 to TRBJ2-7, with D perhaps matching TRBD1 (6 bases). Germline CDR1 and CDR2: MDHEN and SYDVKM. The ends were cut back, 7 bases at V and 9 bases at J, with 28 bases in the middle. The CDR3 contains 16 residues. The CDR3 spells CASTAMTGTTKGAQYF. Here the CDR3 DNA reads TGTGCCAGCACAGCTATGACCGGGACAACAAAAGGCGCGCAGTACTTC.

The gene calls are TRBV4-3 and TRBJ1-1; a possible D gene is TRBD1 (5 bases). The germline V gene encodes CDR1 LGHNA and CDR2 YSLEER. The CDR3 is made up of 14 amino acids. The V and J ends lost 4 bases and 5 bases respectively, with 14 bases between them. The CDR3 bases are TGCGCCAGCAGCCGAGGGGCGCTAGGGACTGAAGCTTTCTTT. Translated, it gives CASSRGALGTEAFF.